These 7 T cell receptor beta chains share one sample of origin, sequenced in a study of T cell responses to AZD1222 COVID-19 vaccine. TCRdb's table, derived via immunoSEQ multiplex PCR, lists solely in-frame clones and lacks some. The table records 100,000 to 150,000 clones, about 90% of them present only once. Sequenced material: peripheral blood, taken on day 0 of AZD1222 vaccination. The receptors come from an adult in good health.

The genes are TRBV27 and TRBJ2-1, with unresolved D. V lost 3 bases and J lost 6, with 6 bases in between. This CDR3 is built from 12 residues. Germline loops: CDR1 MNHEY, CDR2 SMNVEV (reference sequence). CDR3 amino acids: CASSFSGNEQFF. The DNA for the CDR3 is TGTGCCAGCAGTTTTTCGGGCAATGAGCAGTTCTTC.

This chain links TRBV9 with TRBJ1-1; D not resolved. This CDR3 has 15 amino acids. Trimming left V 4 bases short and J 1 base short, with 14 bases between. Germline V gives CDR1 SGDLS, CDR2 YYNGEE. CDR3 loop: CASSISGPGNTEAFF. CDR3 sequence (DNA): TGTGCCAGCAGCATTAGTGGGCCAGGGAACACTGAAGCTTTCTTT.

V gene TRBV19 combines with J gene TRBJ1-2; no definite D call. Germline-derived CDR1 and CDR2 are LNHDA and SQIVND (reference sequence). V dropped 4 bases and J dropped 1 base, with 4 bases sitting between them. The CDR3 sequence is 12 residues long. CDR3 DNA: TGTGCCAGTAGTAGGGTTAACTATGGCTACACCTTC. As protein: CASSRVNYGYTF.

The rearrangement joins TRBV5-8 to TRBJ2-1, with 7 bases matching TRBD2. Germline loops: CDR1 SGHTS, CDR2 YDEGEE. V lost 0 bases to trimming and J lost 6 bases; unmatched junction nucleotides: 0. The CDR3 has 13 amino acids. CDR3 bases: TGTGCCAGCAGCTTGGCGGGGGGCAATGAGCAGTTCTTC. Translation gives CASSLAGGNEQFF.

V is TRBV7-9 and J is TRBJ2-3; D is perhaps TRBD1 or TRBD2 (7 bases each). Germline CDR1 and CDR2: SEHNR and FQNEAQ (reference sequence). Trimming took off 6 bases at V and 2 bases at J, with 21 bases between the two ends. CDR3 length: 17 residues. The CDR3 reads CASRPTQGRGYTDTQYF. The CDR3 bases are TGTGCCAGCAGACCTACACAGGGGAGGGGTTACACAGATACGCAGTATTTT.

V and J are TRBV18 and TRBJ2-7; possibly TRBD1 or TRBD2 for D (5 bases each). Germline values: CDR1 KGHSH, CDR2 LQKENI. The length of the CDR3 is 13 residues. V gave up 5 bases and J gave up 0 bases, with 8 bases separating them. The CDR3 nucleotides read TGTGCCAGCTCAGGGACGGTCTCCTACGAGCAGTACTTC. It is translated as CASSGTVSYEQYF.

V gene TRBV19 combines with J gene TRBJ2-1; TRBD1 matches at 7 bases. The V and J ends lost 6 bases and 0 bases, in that order; junction bases with no gene match: 5. CDR3 length equals 15 residues. Looked up from germline, CDR1 is LNHDA and CDR2 is SQIVND (reference sequence). The CDR3 protein is CASRQTGSSYNEQFF. Written as DNA, the CDR3 is TGTGCCAGTAGACAGACAGGGAGCTCCTACAATGAGCAGTTCTTC.